These 13 T cell receptor beta chains share one sample of origin, sequenced in a study of OX40 agonist ivuxolimab in advanced cancers. Sequencing was performed with immunoSEQ multiplex PCR; in TCRdb, only in-frame clones are kept and a portion is missing. The sample consists of 50,000 to 65,000 clones, around four fifths of them appearing once. Specimen: CD4+ or CD8+ T cells sorted from blood, collected in a trial of the OX40 agonist ivuxolimab. All receptors derive from an adult with an advanced solid tumor such as melanoma, head and neck, liver or kidney cancer.

The CDR3 nucleotides read TGTGCCAGCAGCTTAGCGGGACAGGGGTACAATGAGCAGTTCTTC. Its translation: CASSLAGQGYNEQFF. The V and J genes are TRBV7-2 and TRBJ2-1; 10 nucleotides agree with TRBD1. The CDR3 spans 15 residues. Germline V CDR1 and CDR2: SGHTA, FQGNSA. V gave up 0 bases and J gave up 4 bases; unmatched junction bases: 0.

The gene calls are TRBV11-2 and TRBJ2-2; TRBD1 agrees at 11 bases. The CDR3 totals 15 residues. V was pared by 8 bases and J by 6 bases, with 8 bases of the junction left unmatched. Germline CDR1 SGHAT, CDR2 FQNNGV. The CDR3 loop is CASPRTGGYAGELFF. The CDR3 DNA is TGTGCCAGCCCAAGGACAGGGGGCTATGCCGGGGAGCTGTTTTTT.

This chain uses TRBV6-1 with TRBJ1-1; D gene uncertain. Trimming removed 1 base from V and 1 base from J, with 16 bases in between. Germline CDR1 is MNHNS and CDR2 is SASEGT. The CDR3 extends over 17 amino acids. The CDR3 is CASSEVSSPTKNTEAFF. Here the CDR3 DNA reads TGTGCCAGCAGTGAAGTATCTTCCCCGACTAAGAACACTGAAGCTTTCTTT.

The V and J genes are TRBV12-5 and TRBJ2-7, with D perhaps matching TRBD2 (5 bases). There are 13 residues in the CDR3. Trimming stripped 9 bases from V and 0 bases from J, with 12 bases between. Germline values: CDR1 LGHNT, CDR2 FRNRAP. The CDR3 DNA reads TGTGCTAGGGACTCTAACAACTCCTACGAGCAGTACTTC. Protein sequence: CARDSNNSYEQYF.

The chain is built from TRBV27 and TRBJ2-7; 10 nucleotides line up with TRBD2. CDR3 size: 11 residues. After removal of 8 bases from V and 12 bases from J, the junction contained 7 bases not matched to a gene. Looked up from germline, CDR1 is MNHEY and CDR2 is SMNVEV (reference sequence). CDR3 in amino acids: CASWSGRAWYF. CDR3 nucleotides: TGTGCCAGCTGGAGCGGGAGGGCGTGGTACTTC.

This rearrangement joins TRBV6-6 to TRBJ2-7; D is possibly TRBD1 (6 bases). The germline V and J ends were trimmed by 0 bases and 4 bases, with 16 bases remaining between them. The CDR3 covers 16 residues. Germline CDR1 is MNHNY and CDR2 is SVGAGI (reference sequence). This CDR3 reads CASSYSRGSSAYEQYF. For the CDR3, the DNA is TGTGCCAGCAGTTACTCGAGGGGGAGCTCTGCTTACGAGCAGTACTTC.

The V call is TRBV5-1, the J call TRBJ2-7; possible D gene TRBD1, 6 bases. Germline V gene data show CDR1 as SGHRS and CDR2 as YFSETQ. Trimming stripped 4 bases from V and 8 bases from J, with 22 bases between. The CDR3 runs to 15 residues. The CDR3 DNA reads as TGCGCCAGCAGCCCACAGGGTTGGCCTAGAGAACAGCAGTACTTC. It specifies CASSPQGWPREQQYF.

J is TRBJ2-3 and V is TRBV5-4; D may correspond to TRBD1 or TRBD2 (5 bases each). The CDR3 consists of 14 residues. V was shortened by 1 base and J by 5 bases, with 11 bases between the two germline ends. In germline, CDR1 is SGHNT, CDR2 YYREEE (reference sequence). In nucleotides, the CDR3 is TGTGCCAGCAGCTTGCGGGGCCTCGGAGATACGCAGTATTTT. Its translation is CASSLRGLGDTQYF.

The chain uses TRBV4-1 and TRBJ1-4; D unresolved. Trimming left V 5 bases short and J 8 bases short, with 12 bases between. CDR1 and CDR2 (germline): MGHRA, YSYEKL. The CDR3 runs to 13 residues. CDR3 bases: TGCGCCAGCAGCAAGGCCATGGGGGAAAAACTGTTTTTT. This gives the protein CASSKAMGEKLFF.

The chain is built from TRBV5-1 and TRBJ2-2; 7 nucleotides line up with TRBD1. Germline assignment: CDR1 SGHRS and CDR2 YFSETQ. V trimming: 2 bases; J trimming: 0 bases; junction bases outside the gene matches: 7. The length of the CDR3 is 17 residues. CDR3 nucleotide sequence: TGCGCCAGCAGCTTCCCCAGGGGGAACGCGAACACCGGGGAGCTGTTTTTT. This codes for CASSFPRGNANTGELFF.

This rearrangement joins TRBV5-1 to TRBJ2-7; TRBD1 is a possible D gene (6 bases). This CDR3 contains 14 residues. V lost 3 bases, J lost 2 bases, and 12 bases lay in between. Germline V gene sequence: CDR1 SGHRS, CDR2 YFSETQ. For the CDR3, the DNA is TGCGCCAGCAGCTACCGACAGGAAGCCTACGAGCAGTACTTC. Its protein product is CASSYRQEAYEQYF.

This chain links TRBV29-1 with TRBJ2-1; 9 bases agree with TRBD1. The CDR3 is made up of 15 amino acids. The germline V gene has CDR1 SQVTM and CDR2 ANQGSEA. J gave up 8 bases and V 4 bases, and 12 bases lay outside the gene matches. The CDR3 here is CSVARADRGGDEQFF. The CDR3 region has the DNA TGCAGCGTTGCTCGCGCTGACAGGGGGGGCGATGAGCAGTTCTTC.

The chain has TRBV30 and TRBJ2-1; a weak D match, TRBD2 (5 bases). V lost 2 bases and J 3 bases, leaving 11 bases between the germline ends. The CDR3 runs to 14 residues. The germline gives CDR1 GTSNPN, CDR2 SVGIG (reference sequence). CDR3 sequence: CAWSPLGSYNEQFF. CDR3 in DNA: TGTGCCTGGAGTCCCCTAGGGAGCTACAATGAGCAGTTCTTC.